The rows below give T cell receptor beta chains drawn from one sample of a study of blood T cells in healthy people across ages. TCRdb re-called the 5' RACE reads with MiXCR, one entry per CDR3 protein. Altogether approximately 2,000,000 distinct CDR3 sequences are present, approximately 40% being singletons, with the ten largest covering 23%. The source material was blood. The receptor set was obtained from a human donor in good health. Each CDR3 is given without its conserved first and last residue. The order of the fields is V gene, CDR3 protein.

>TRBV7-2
ASSSRRTAYGYT
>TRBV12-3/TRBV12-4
ASGLAGAGRTDTQY
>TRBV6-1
ASLDSSLLNYGYT
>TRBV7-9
ASSKWTSGTYEQY
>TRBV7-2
ASSPRWEGNGYT
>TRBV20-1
SVALASYNEQF
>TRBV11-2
ASSLYLQGQETQY
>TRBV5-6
ASSLVSSPRTNYGYT
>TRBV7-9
ASSPLRTGVNEQF
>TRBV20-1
SAGLDSRSSYEQY
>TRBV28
ASSSPGQGGTQY
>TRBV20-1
SAQLLAGETYNEQF
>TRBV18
ASSPRTGAGETQY
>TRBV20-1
SALPGQGGNEQF
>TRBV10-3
AIRGQADASPLH
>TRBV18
ASSHVDRGPADTQY
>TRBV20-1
SARPRTTTQETQY
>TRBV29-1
SVEEFPDKGQTDTQY
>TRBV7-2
ASSLTGGSDDEQF
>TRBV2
ATGNYGYT
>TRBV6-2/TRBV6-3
ASSPYGNGYT
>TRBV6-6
ASSYERGSTDTQY
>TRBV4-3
ASSQDRGGTDTQY
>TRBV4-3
ASSRRLEPTDTQY
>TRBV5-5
ASSWEQGPNSPLH
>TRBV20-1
SAIGPDTRAYEQY
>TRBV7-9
AGAGAETQY
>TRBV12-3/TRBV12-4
ASSRTSGGSADTQY
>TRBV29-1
SPRRRTDTQY
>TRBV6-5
ASSYAWTDNYGYT
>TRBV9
ASSVVVRYNEQF
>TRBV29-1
SVRRGPEADTQY
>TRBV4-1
ASSQVYSRGDRPQH
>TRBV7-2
ASTSPSGSTDTQY
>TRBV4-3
ASSLFAGGPDTLY
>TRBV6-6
ASSYTGERDYEQY
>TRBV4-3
ASSQENQGYGYT
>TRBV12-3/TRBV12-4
ASSLLIRGGETQY
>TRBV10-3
AISESIGTSESETQY
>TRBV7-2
ASRFSVNTEAF
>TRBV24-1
ATSEPGFNQPQH
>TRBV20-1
SARIRARDTDTQY
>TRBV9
TCSPPSGELYNEQF
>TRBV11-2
ASSRSQIMEQF
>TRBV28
ASSLYAGGDLYNEQY
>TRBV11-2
ASSLDLTSGIVDTQY
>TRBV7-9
ASSTPGQGSDNEQF
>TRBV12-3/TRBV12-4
ASSFTLVYRSNSYT
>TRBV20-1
SATPGSANTYEQY
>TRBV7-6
ASSLEFAASDEQY
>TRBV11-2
ASSLGSVADTQY
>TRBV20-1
SPQTPEYEQY
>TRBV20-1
SARDRGTKNIQY